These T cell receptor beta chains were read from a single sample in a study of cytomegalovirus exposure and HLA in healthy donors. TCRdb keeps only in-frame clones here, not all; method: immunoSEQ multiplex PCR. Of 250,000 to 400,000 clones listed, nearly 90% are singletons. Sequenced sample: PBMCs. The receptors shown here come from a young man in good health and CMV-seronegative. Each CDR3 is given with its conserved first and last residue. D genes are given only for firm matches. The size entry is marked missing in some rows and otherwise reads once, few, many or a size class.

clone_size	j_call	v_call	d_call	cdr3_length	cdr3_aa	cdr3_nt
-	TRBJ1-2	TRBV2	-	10	CASSPGFATF	TGTGCCAGCAGTCCGGGTTTTGCCACCTTC
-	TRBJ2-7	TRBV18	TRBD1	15	CASSPRSRGPDEQYF	TGTGCCAGCTCACCCCGCAGCAGGGGGCCAGACGAGCAGTACTTC
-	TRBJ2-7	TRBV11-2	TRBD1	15	CASSLAPGTEYEQYF	TGTGCCAGCAGCTTAGCCCCCGGGACAGAGTACGAGCAGTACTTC
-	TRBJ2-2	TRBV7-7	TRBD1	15	CASSAGTGGTGELFF	TGTGCCAGCAGCGCCGGGACAGGGGGCACCGGGGAGCTGTTTTTT
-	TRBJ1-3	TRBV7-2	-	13	CASSSYSGNTIYF	TGTGCCAGCAGCTCCTACTCTGGAAACACCATATATTTT
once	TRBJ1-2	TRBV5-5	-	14	CASSLAPWSYGYTF	TGTGCCAGCAGCTTGGCCCCTTGGAGCTATGGCTACACCTTC
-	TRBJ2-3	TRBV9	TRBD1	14	CASSPQGFSDTQYF	TGTGCCAGCAGCCCACAGGGGTTCTCAGATACGCAGTATTTT
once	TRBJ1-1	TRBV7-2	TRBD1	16	CASSTRSLDRGAEAFF	TGTGCCAGCAGCACGCGATCCCTGGACAGGGGGGCTGAAGCTTTCTTT
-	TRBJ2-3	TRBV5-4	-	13	CASSLSVEDTQYF	TGTGCCAGCAGCTTGTCGGTAGAGGATACGCAGTATTTT
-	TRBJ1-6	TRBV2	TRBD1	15	CASSATDRGNSPLHF	TGTGCCAGCAGCGCTACAGACAGGGGCAATTCACCCCTCCACTTT
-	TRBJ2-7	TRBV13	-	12	CASSSDRREQYF	TGTGCCAGCAGCTCTGACAGGCGCGAGCAGTACTTC
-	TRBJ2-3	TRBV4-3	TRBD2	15	CASSQDGGDTDTQYF	TGCGCCAGCAGCCAAGACGGGGGGGACACAGATACGCAGTATTTT
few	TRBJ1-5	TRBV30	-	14	CAWLLQEGNQPQHF	TGTGCCTGGCTCCTACAAGAGGGCAATCAGCCCCAGCATTTT
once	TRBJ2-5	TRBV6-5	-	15	CASSPWERPGETQYF	TGTGCCAGCAGCCCCTGGGAGCGGCCGGGTGAGACCCAGTACTTC
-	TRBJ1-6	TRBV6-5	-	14	CASSRERGNSPLHF	TGTGCCAGCAGTCGAGAAAGGGGTAATTCACCCCTCCACTTT
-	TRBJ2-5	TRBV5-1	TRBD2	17	CASSLYGGGPLQETQYF	TGCGCCAGCAGCTTGTATGGCGGGGGGCCTCTCCAAGAGACCCAGTACTTC
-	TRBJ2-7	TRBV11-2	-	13	CASSFSPGNEQYF	TGTGCCAGCAGCTTTTCCCCAGGGAACGAGCAGTACTTC
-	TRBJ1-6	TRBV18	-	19	CASSPRTGPMGQGDSPLHF	TGTGCCAGCTCACCACGCACCGGGCCGATGGGGCAAGGGGATTCACCCCTCCACTTT
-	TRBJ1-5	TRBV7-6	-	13	CASSLGGSQPQHF	TGTGCCAGCAGCTTAGGGGGCTCTCAGCCCCAGCATTTT
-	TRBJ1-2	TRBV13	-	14	CASSPRGAGYGYTF	TGTGCCAGCAGCCCCCGGGGGGCGGGCTATGGCTACACCTTC
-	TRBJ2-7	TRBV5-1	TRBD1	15	CASSLATGGVYEQYF	TGCGCCAGCAGCTTGGCGACAGGGGGAGTCTACGAGCAGTACTTC
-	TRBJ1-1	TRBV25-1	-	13	CASSDPENTEAFF	TGTGCCAGCAGTGACCCAGAGAACACTGAAGCTTTCTTT
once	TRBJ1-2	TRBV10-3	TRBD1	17	CAISDPGQGPRGYGYTF	TGTGCCATCAGTGACCCGGGACAGGGGCCACGCGGCTATGGCTACACCTTC
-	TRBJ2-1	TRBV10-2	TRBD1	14	CASSESGQGGWQFF	TGCGCCAGCAGTGAGTCAGGACAGGGTGGTTGGCAGTTCTTC
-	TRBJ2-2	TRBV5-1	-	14	CASSLMGSTGELFF	TGCGCCAGCAGCTTGATGGGGAGCACCGGGGAGCTGTTTTTT
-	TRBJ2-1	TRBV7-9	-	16	CASSETGTRSYNEQFF	TGTGCCAGCAGCGAAACAGGGACGAGGTCCTACAATGAGCAGTTCTTC
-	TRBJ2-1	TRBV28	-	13	CASSLRALHEQFF	TGTGCCAGCAGTTTACGCGCCCTACATGAGCAGTTCTTC
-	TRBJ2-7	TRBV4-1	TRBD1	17	CASSLSFKGQGTYEQYF	TGCGCCAGCAGCCTCTCCTTTAAAGGACAGGGTACCTACGAGCAGTACTTC
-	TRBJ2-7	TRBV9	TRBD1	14	CASSVAARGPEQYF	TGTGCCAGCAGCGTAGCTGCCAGGGGGCCTGAGCAGTACTTC
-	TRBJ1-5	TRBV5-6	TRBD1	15	CASSLGRGSNQPQHF	TGTGCCAGCAGCTTGGGCAGGGGGAGCAATCAGCCCCAGCATTTT
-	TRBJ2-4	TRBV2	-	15	CASTRQDLAKNIQYF	TGTGCCAGCACTCGACAGGATCTAGCCAAAAACATTCAGTACTTC
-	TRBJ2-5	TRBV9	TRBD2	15	CASSSQGGLEETQYF	TGTGCCAGCAGCTCCCAGGGAGGGCTAGAAGAGACCCAGTACTTC
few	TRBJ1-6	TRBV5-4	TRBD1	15	CASSSYRGHNSPLHF	TGTGCCAGCAGCTCCTACAGGGGGCATAATTCACCCCTCCACTTT
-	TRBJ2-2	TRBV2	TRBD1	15	CASSVGTGDTGELFF	TGTGCCAGCAGTGTAGGGACAGGGGACACCGGGGAGCTGTTTTTT
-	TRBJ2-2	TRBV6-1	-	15	CASREWLSNTGELFF	TGTGCCAGCAGGGAGTGGCTCTCGAACACCGGGGAGCTGTTTTTT
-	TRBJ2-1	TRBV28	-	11	CASTWGREQFF	TGTGCCAGCACTTGGGGGCGGGAGCAGTTCTTC
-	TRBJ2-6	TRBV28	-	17	CASSLGRGITGANVLTF	TGTGCCAGCAGTTTGGGCAGGGGCATAACTGGGGCCAACGTCCTGACTTTC
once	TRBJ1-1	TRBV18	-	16	CASSPGRGARNTEAFF	TGTGCCAGCTCACCAGGGCGGGGGGCAAGGAACACTGAAGCTTTCTTT
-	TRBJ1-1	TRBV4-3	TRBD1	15	CASSQEDRGNTEAFF	TGCGCCAGCAGCCAAGAAGACAGGGGGAACACTGAAGCTTTCTTT
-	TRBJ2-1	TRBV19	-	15	CASSKAGSSYNEQFF	TGTGCCAGTAGTAAGGCGGGGAGCTCCTACAATGAGCAGTTCTTC
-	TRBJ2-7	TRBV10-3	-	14	CAISSQKGSYEQYF	TGTGCCATCAGTTCACAGAAAGGCTCCTACGAGCAGTACTTC
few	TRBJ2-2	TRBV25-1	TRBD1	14	CASRGQGDTGELFF	TGTGCCAGCCGGGGACAGGGGGACACCGGGGAGCTGTTTTTT
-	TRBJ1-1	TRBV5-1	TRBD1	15	CASSLGQGVGTEAFF	TGCGCCAGCAGCTTAGGACAGGGAGTTGGAACTGAAGCTTTCTTT